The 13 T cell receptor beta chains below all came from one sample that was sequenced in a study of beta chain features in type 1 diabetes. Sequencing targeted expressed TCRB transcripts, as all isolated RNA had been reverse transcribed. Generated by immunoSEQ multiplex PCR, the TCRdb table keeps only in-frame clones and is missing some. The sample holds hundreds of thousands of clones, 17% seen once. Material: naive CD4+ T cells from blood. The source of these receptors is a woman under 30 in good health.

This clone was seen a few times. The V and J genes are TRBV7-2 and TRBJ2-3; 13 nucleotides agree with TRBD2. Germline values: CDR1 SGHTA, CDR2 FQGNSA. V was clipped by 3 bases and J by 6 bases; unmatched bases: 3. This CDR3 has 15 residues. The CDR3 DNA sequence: TGTGCCAGCAGCTTCGGACTAGCGGGAGCGGATACGCAGTATTTT. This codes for CASSFGLAGADTQYF.

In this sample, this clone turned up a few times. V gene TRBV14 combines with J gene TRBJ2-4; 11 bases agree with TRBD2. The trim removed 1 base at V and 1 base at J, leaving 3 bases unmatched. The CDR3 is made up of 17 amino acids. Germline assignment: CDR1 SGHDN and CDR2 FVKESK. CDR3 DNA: TGTGCCAGCAGCCAAGGGACTAGCGGGCTGGCCAAAAACATTCAGTACTTC. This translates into CASSQGTSGLAKNIQYF.

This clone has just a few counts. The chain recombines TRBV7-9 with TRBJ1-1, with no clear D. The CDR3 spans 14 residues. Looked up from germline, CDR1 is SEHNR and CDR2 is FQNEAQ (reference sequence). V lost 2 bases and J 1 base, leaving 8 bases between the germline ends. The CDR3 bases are TGTGCCAGCAGCTTATTACAGAGGAACACTGAAGCTTTCTTT. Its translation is CASSLLQRNTEAFF.

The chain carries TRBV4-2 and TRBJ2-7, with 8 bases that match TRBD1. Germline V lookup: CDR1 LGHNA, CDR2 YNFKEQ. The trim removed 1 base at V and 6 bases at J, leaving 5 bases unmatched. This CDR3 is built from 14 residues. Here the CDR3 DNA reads TGTGCCAGCAGCCAAGGGTACACAGGGGGCGAGCAGTACTTC. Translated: CASSQGYTGGEQYF.

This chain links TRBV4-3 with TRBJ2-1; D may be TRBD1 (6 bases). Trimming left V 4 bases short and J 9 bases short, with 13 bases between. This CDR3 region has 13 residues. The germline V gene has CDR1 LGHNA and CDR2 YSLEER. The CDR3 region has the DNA TGCGCCAGCAGCCGCACACAGGGTCTTGAGCAGTTCTTC. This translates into CASSRTQGLEQFF.

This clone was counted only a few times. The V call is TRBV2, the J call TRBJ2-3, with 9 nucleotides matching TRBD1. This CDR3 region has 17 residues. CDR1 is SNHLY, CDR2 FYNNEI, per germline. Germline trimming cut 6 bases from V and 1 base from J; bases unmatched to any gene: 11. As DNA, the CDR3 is TGTGCCAGCAGGCGTAACAGGGGGCTGGGGGGCACAGATACGCAGTATTTT. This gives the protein CASRRNRGLGGTDTQYF. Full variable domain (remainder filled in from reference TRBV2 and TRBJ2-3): EPEVTQTPSHQVTQMGQEVILRCVPISNHLYFYWYRQILGQKVEFLVSFYNNEISEKSEIFDDQFSVERPDGSNFTLKIRSTKLEDSAMYFCASRRNRGLGGTDTQYFGPGTRLTVL.

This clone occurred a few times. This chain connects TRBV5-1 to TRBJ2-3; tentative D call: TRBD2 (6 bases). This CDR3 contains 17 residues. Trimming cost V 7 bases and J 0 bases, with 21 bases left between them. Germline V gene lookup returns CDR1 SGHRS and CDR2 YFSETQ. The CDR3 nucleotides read TGCGCCAGCTATTTGGCGGGATTTGGCCCTAGCACAGATACGCAGTATTTT. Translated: CASYLAGFGPSTDTQYF.

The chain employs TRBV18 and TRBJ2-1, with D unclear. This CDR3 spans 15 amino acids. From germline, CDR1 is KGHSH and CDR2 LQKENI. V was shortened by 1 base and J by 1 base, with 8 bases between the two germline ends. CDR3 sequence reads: CASSPLSPSYNEQFF. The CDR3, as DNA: TGTGCCAGCTCACCACTTAGTCCTTCCTACAATGAGCAGTTCTTC.

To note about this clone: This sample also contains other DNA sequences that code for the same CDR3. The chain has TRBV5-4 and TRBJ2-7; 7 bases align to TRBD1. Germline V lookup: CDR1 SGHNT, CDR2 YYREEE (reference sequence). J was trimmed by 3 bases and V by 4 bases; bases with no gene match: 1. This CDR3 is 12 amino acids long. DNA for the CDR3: TGTGCCAGCAGCCGGGACAGCTACGAGCAGTACTTC. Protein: CASSRDSYEQYF.

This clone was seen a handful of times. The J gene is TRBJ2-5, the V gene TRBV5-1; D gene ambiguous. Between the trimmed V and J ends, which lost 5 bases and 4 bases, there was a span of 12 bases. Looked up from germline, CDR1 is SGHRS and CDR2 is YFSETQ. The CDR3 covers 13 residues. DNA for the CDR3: TGCGCCAGCAGTTGGGGTTATGGAGAGACCCAGTACTTC. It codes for CASSWGYGETQYF.

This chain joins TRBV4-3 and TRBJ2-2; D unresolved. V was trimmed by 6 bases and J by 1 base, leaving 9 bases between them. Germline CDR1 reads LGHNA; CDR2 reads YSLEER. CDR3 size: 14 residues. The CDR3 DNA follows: TGCGCCAGCAGACACACCGAGAACACCGGGGAGCTGTTTTTT. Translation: CASRHTENTGELFF.

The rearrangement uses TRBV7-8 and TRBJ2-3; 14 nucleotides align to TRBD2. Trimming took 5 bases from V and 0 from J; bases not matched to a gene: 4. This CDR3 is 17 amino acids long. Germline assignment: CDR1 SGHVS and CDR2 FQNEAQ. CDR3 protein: CASSRTSGRSSTDTQYF. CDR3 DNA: TGTGCCAGCAGCCGGACTAGCGGGAGGTCTAGCACAGATACGCAGTATTTT.

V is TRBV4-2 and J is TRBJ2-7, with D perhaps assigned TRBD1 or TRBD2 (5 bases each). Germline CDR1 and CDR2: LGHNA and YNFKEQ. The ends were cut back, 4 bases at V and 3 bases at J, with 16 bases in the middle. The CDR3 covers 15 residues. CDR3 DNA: TGTGCCAGCAGCCCCCGGGACGGCATATTCTACGAGCAGTACTTC. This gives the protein CASSPRDGIFYEQYF.